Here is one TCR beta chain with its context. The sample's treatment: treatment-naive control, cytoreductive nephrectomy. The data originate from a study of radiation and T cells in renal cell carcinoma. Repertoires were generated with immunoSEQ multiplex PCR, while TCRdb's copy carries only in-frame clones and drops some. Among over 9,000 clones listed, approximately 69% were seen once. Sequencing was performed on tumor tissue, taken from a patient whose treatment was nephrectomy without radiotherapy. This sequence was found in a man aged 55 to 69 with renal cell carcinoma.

The CDR3 loop is CASSMQGGEAFF. The CDR3, as DNA: TGTGCCAGCAGCATGCAGGGTGGTGAAGCTTTCTTT. The chain combines TRBV7-6 with TRBJ1-1; D might be TRBD1 (5 bases). V gave up 5 bases and J gave up 7 bases, with 11 bases separating them. The CDR3 is 12 residues long. Germline V gene data show CDR1 as SGHVS and CDR2 as FNYEAQ.